This passage covers 20 T cell receptor beta chains from one sample sequenced in a study of Tregs in tolerant kidney transplant recipients. Antigens of these TCRs are unknown. Clones were read by immunoSEQ multiplex PCR, and TCRdb kept only the in-frame ones, dropping some. The sample has roughly 10,000 clones, under 95% seen once; the top ten hold about 5.8%. Sequencing was performed on Tregs from blood cultured with allogeneic cells, taken before the transplant. All receptors derive from a human patient who received a combined kidney and bone marrow transplant.

The chain links TRBV5-1 to TRBJ2-5, with 7 bases identical to TRBD1. Germline CDR1 SGHRS, CDR2 YFSETQ. The CDR3 is made up of 14 amino acids. The V and J ends lost 0 bases and 2 bases, in that order; junction bases with no gene match: 1. The CDR3: CASSLGTGQETQYF. DNA of the CDR3: TGCGCCAGCAGCTTGGGGACAGGACAAGAGACCCAGTACTTC.

In DNA, the CDR3 is TGTGCCAGCTCACCACCCAGAGGGGGGCGAGAGACCCAGTACTTC. Protein product: CASSPPRGGRETQYF. The chain joins TRBV18 to TRBJ2-5, with D perhaps being TRBD1 or TRBD2 (6 bases each). V lost 0 bases and J lost 4, with 12 bases in between. Germline CDR1 is KGHSH and CDR2 is LQKENI. This CDR3 is 15 amino acids long.

The rearrangement joins TRBV4-2 to TRBJ1-5; D perhaps matches TRBD1 (5 bases). Trimming cost V 4 bases and J 1 base, with 11 bases left between them. This CDR3 is built from 15 residues. Germline V CDR1 and CDR2: LGHNA, YNFKEQ. The CDR3 here is CASSLRQTSNQPQHF. DNA of the CDR3: TGTGCCAGCAGCCTAAGACAGACCAGCAATCAGCCCCAGCATTTT.

The chain recombines TRBV4-1 with TRBJ2-1; TRBD2 might be the D (5 bases). The germline CDR1 and CDR2 sequences are MGHRA and YSYEKL. CDR3 size: 15 residues. With 5 bases removed from V and 1 base from J, the gap between germline ends came to 12 bases. CDR3 nucleotides: TGCGCCAGCAGCTCACAAGAGCGGTCCTACAATGAGCAGTTCTTC. This codes for CASSSQERSYNEQFF.

This clone was recorded only once. The CDR3 reads CASSQGTDGNTIYF. CDR3 in DNA: TGTGCCAGCAGCCAAGGGACAGACGGAAACACCATATATTTT. The V and J genes are TRBV14 and TRBJ1-3, with D possibly being TRBD1 (6 bases). With 1 base removed from V and 4 bases from J, the gap between germline ends came to 8 bases. The CDR3 totals 14 residues. Germline V CDR1 and CDR2: SGHDN, FVKESK.

This sequence joins TRBV18 and TRBJ2-1, with 14 bases lining up with TRBD2. With 3 bases clipped from V and 2 bases from J, the junction kept 9 bases outside the gene matches. CDR3 length: 19 amino acids. CDR1 is KGHSH, CDR2 LQKENI, per germline. CDR3: CASSPRLAGGPVTYNEQFF. The CDR3, as DNA: TGTGCCAGCTCACCGAGACTAGCGGGAGGGCCCGTAACCTACAATGAGCAGTTCTTC.

The rearrangement uses TRBV5-1 and TRBJ1-2; D gene ambiguous. Germline V gene sequence: CDR1 SGHRS, CDR2 YFSETQ. The V end lost 5 bases, the J end lost 2 bases, and 10 bases lay between the germline ends. The CDR3 contains 13 residues. CDR3 protein: CASSGPENYGYTF. For the CDR3, the DNA is TGCGCCAGCAGTGGTCCAGAAAACTATGGCTACACCTTC.

The V gene is TRBV2, the J gene TRBJ2-1; 9 bases map to TRBD2. Trimming cost V 2 bases and J 10 bases; bases outside gene matches: 9. Germline CDR1 and CDR2: SNHLY and FYNNEI. This CDR3 is 15 amino acids long. The CDR3 protein is CASSETRGGSSEQFF. CDR3 nucleotide sequence: TGTGCCAGCAGTGAAACGCGGGGGGGATCCAGCGAGCAGTTCTTC.

V gene TRBV5-1 combines with J gene TRBJ1-2; 7 bases match TRBD1. V was pared by 0 bases and J by 8 bases, with 7 bases of the junction left unmatched. Germline CDR1 is SGHRS and CDR2 is YFSETQ. CDR3 size: 14 residues. CDR3 sequence: CASSLDRGGGGYTF. CDR3 bases: TGCGCCAGCAGCTTGGACAGGGGAGGGGGCGGCTACACCTTC.

This rearrangement joins TRBV20-1 to TRBJ1-2; D call uncertain. V dropped 5 bases and J dropped 7 bases, with 11 bases sitting between them. Germline V CDR1 and CDR2: DFQATT, SNEGSKA (reference sequence). The length of the CDR3 is 11 residues. CDR3 DNA sequence: TGCAGTGCTGGCCGTCTGTTTGGCTACACCTTC. Amino acid sequence: CSAGRLFGYTF.

V is TRBV7-9 and J is TRBJ2-3; D perhaps matches TRBD1 (6 bases). The CDR3 is 15 amino acids. V was pared by 1 base and J by 3 bases, with 11 bases between. CDR1 is SEHNR, CDR2 FQNEAQ, per germline (reference sequence). In nucleotides, the CDR3 is TGTGCCAGCAGCTTAGATCCCGGGACAACAGATACGCAGTATTTT. Amino acid sequence: CASSLDPGTTDTQYF.

This chain links TRBV4-1 with TRBJ1-5; 10 positions agree with TRBD1. V was clipped by 1 base and J by 7 bases; unmatched bases: 7. The germline CDR1 and CDR2 sequences are MGHRA and YSYEKL. CDR3 size: 16 residues. The CDR3 reads CASSQGLGDRGQPQHF. The DNA of the CDR3 is TGCGCCAGCAGCCAAGGGCTAGGGGACAGGGGCCAGCCCCAGCATTTT.

The V and J genes are TRBV9 and TRBJ2-3, with 14 bases aligning to TRBD2. The V and J ends lost 4 bases and 6 bases, in that order; junction bases with no gene match: 4. CDR1 is SGDLS, CDR2 YYNGEE, per germline. The CDR3 is made up of 15 amino acids. CDR3 nucleotide sequence: TGTGCCAGCAGCCCGAGGACTAGCGGGGGGGATACGCAGTATTTT. Protein sequence: CASSPRTSGGDTQYF.

V and J are TRBV5-5 and TRBJ1-2, with D possibly matching TRBD1 (6 bases). Germline V gene data show CDR1 as SGHKS and CDR2 as YYEKEE (reference sequence). Trimming pared 4 bases from V and 4 bases from J, leaving 14 bases between. CDR3 length: 14 residues. CDR3 amino acids: CASSPFLGAYGYTF. DNA of the CDR3: TGTGCCAGCAGCCCTTTTTTGGGGGCCTATGGCTACACCTTC. Looking up the rest from reference TRBV5-5 and TRBJ1-2 gives the full variable domain: DAGVTQSPTHLIKTRGQQVTLRCSPISGHKSVSWYQQVLGQGPQFIFQYYEKEERGRGNFPDRFSARQFPNYSSELNVNALLLGDSALYLCASSPFLGAYGYTFGSGTRLTVV.

This rearrangement joins TRBV5-4 to TRBJ2-5; 7 nucleotides match TRBD2. Trimming at V came to 0 bases and at J to 4 bases, leaving 9 bases not matched to a gene. Germline CDR1 and CDR2: SGHNT and YYREEE (reference sequence). This CDR3 has 16 residues. CDR3 in DNA: TGTGCCAGCAGCTTGGGCTTGACTAGCCTTGGAGAGACCCAGTACTTC. Amino acids: CASSLGLTSLGETQYF.

DNA of the CDR3: TGTGCCAGCTCACCCGGGACTAGCGGGGCCTCCTACGAGCAGTACTTC. It translates to CASSPGTSGASYEQYF. The chain combines TRBV18 with TRBJ2-7, with 13 positions matching TRBD2. The CDR3 sequence is 16 residues long. Germline loops: CDR1 KGHSH, CDR2 LQKENI. V was clipped by 3 bases and J by 0 bases; unmatched bases: 2.

V and J are TRBV6-1 and TRBJ2-4, with TRBD2 as a possible D gene (5 bases). V shed 7 bases and J shed 6 bases, with 13 bases lying between them. The V gene's germline CDR1 is MNHNS and CDR2 SASEGT. The CDR3 extends over 13 amino acids. CDR3 coding DNA: TGTGCCAGCACCCGAGGACTCTCAAACATTCAGTACTTC. This encodes CASTRGLSNIQYF.

The chain joins TRBV18 to TRBJ1-2; D unclear. Germline V gives CDR1 KGHSH, CDR2 LQKENI. The CDR3 consists of 12 residues. The germline V and J ends were trimmed by 2 bases and 5 bases, with 6 bases remaining between them. CDR3 in amino acids: CASSPWEYGYTF. In DNA form, the CDR3 reads TGTGCCAGCTCACCATGGGAATATGGCTACACCTTC.

The rearrangement links TRBV18 to TRBJ1-6, with D possibly matching TRBD1 (6 bases). V was shortened by 3 bases and J by 7 bases, with 7 bases between the two germline ends. CDR1 is KGHSH, CDR2 LQKENI, per germline. CDR3 length equals 13 residues. CDR3 protein: CASSPTGNSPLHF. CDR3 bases: TGTGCCAGCTCACCCACAGGGAATTCACCCCTCCACTTT.

This clone has a handful of counts. The chain uses TRBV5-4 and TRBJ2-5, with D possibly matching TRBD1 (6 bases). The CDR3 length is 15 residues. Looked up from germline, CDR1 is SGHNT and CDR2 is YYREEE (reference sequence). Trimming pared 9 bases from V and 5 bases from J, leaving 23 bases between. The CDR3 DNA follows: TGTGCCACCAGAGTACAGGGTCGGAGATGGGAGACCCAGTACTTC. Amino acids: CATRVQGRRWETQYF.